Below, 20 T cell receptor beta chains from the same sample are listed, as sequenced in a study of T-cell reconstitution after alpha-beta-depleted transplantation in children. It was with unique molecular identifiers that the TCRbeta library was prepared. One entry per CDR3 protein, called by TCRdb with MiXCR from the PCR reads. This table holds more than 200,000 distinct CDR3 sequences, about 8.7% found once. The sample in question was PBMCs, mostly from graft donor cells, obtained 360 days after TCRalphabeta/CD19-depleted stem cell transplant. The receptors were sampled from a male patient under 10 years old who had a stem cell transplant for acute myeloid leukemia, so the T cells may come from the graft donor.

This clonotype was observed many times. The CDR3 loop is CASSLGTGVETQYF. Here the CDR3 DNA reads TGCGCCAGCAGCTTGGGGACAGGGGTCGAGACCCAGTACTTC. The chain links TRBV5-1 to TRBJ2-5; 9 nucleotides agree with TRBD1. From germline, CDR1 is SGHRS and CDR2 YFSETQ. CDR3 length equals 14 residues. V was clipped by 0 bases and J by 5 bases; unmatched bases: 2. Full variable domain (rest looked up from reference TRBV5-1 and TRBJ2-5): KAGVTQTPRYLIKTRGQQVTLSCSPISGHRSVSWYQQTPGQGLQFLFEYFSETQRNKGNFPGRFSGRQFSNSRSEMNVSTLELGDSALYLCASSLGTGVETQYFGPGTRLLVL.

This clonotype has only a few counts. The rearrangement uses TRBV20-1 and TRBJ2-3, with TRBD2 matching over 15 bases. Germline trimming cut 5 bases from V and 2 bases from J; bases unmatched to any gene: 5. The CDR3 covers 16 residues. CDR1 DFQATT and CDR2 SNEGSKA come from the germline V gene (reference sequence). For the CDR3, the DNA is TGCAGTGCTTTTCGGACTAGCGGGGGGGCCACAGATACGCAGTATTTT. It specifies CSAFRTSGGATDTQYF.

The CDR3 region has the DNA TGCAGAGCTCCGTCCTCACAGGGCTTCTCCTACGAGCAGTACTTC. Translation: CRAPSSQGFSYEQYF. This chain links TRBV20-1 with TRBJ2-7; TRBD1 is a possible D gene (6 bases). In germline, CDR1 is DFQATT, CDR2 SNEGSKA (reference sequence). This CDR3 is 15 amino acids long.

The sample holds a few counts of this clonotype. The chain has TRBV10-3 and TRBJ2-7; D uncertain. The CDR3 runs 16 residues. V lost 0 bases and J 2 bases, leaving 14 bases between the germline ends. Germline lookup yields CDR1 ENHRY and CDR2 SYGVKD. CDR3 DNA: TGTGCCATCAGTGAGTCGGGGATGCTCTTCCCCTACGAGCAGTACTTC. Its protein product is CAISESGMLFPYEQYF.

This clonotype was observed many times. DNA of the CDR3: TGCGCCAGCAGCCCCCCGAGGTCTAGCGGGAGGTATAACGGGGAGCTGTTTTTT. Its protein is CASSPPRSSGRYNGELFF. The V gene is TRBV4-3, the J gene TRBJ2-2, with 11 bases that match TRBD2. The V gene's germline CDR1 is LGHNA and CDR2 YSLEER. The CDR3 has 18 amino acids. V trimming: 4 bases; J trimming: 7 bases; junction bases outside the gene matches: 14.

Ten or more counts support this clonotype. CDR3 protein: CASSLARNTGELFF. The CDR3 bases are TGTGCCAGCAGCTTAGCGAGGAACACCGGGGAGCTGTTTTTT. This chain uses TRBV7-2 with TRBJ2-2; D gene ambiguous. Trimming pared 0 bases from V and 1 base from J, leaving 3 bases between. Germline V gene lookup returns CDR1 SGHTA and CDR2 FQGNSA. The CDR3 totals 14 residues.

V and J are TRBV10-3 and TRBJ1-2, with D possibly being TRBD1 (5 bases). CDR1 ENHRY and CDR2 SYGVKD come from the germline V gene. There are 11 residues in the CDR3. Trimming left V 9 bases short and J 8 bases short, with 13 bases between. The CDR3 nucleotides read TGTGCCATTCACGCAGGGTACGGCTACACCTTC. Protein: CAIHAGYGYTF.

This clonotype occurred a few times. V gene TRBV7-9 combines with J gene TRBJ1-2; 7 bases align to TRBD1. Germline lookup yields CDR1 SEHNR and CDR2 FQNEAQ (reference sequence). The CDR3 length is 13 residues. The V gene end was trimmed by 5 bases and the J gene end by 6 bases; junction bases not matched to a gene: 6. CDR3 residues: CASSGTVPHGYTF. CDR3 in DNA: TGTGCCAGCAGCGGGACAGTGCCCCATGGCTACACCTTC.

This clonotype was counted at least ten times. This likely comes from a read error, as the CDR3 has no conserved phenylalanine or tryptophan at its end. The DNA is left out, because the CDR3 cannot be placed on it with certainty; the CDR3 is given as TCRdb lists it. CDR3 sequence: CSARRAMATPSRL. This chain joins TRBV20-1 and TRBJ1-2. Germline V lookup: CDR1 DFQATT, CDR2 SNEGSKA (reference sequence). The CDR3 has 13 amino acids, counting both end residues.

In its sample, this clonotype was seen many times. The chain carries TRBV20-1 and TRBJ2-2, with 9 bases aligning to TRBD2. Unmatched junction bases numbered 3, after V lost 1 base and J lost 6 bases. This CDR3 region has 14 residues. CDR1 is DFQATT and CDR2 is SNEGSKA in the germline V gene (reference sequence). The CDR3 DNA sequence: TGCAGTGCTAGAGGGGCTAGCGGGGCCGGGGAGCTGTTTTTT. Translation: CSARGASGAGELFF.

This clonotype has a handful of counts. The rearrangement uses TRBV7-3 and TRBJ2-2, with D unclear. Trimming pared 5 bases from V and 0 bases from J, leaving 10 bases between. Germline V gene lookup returns CDR1 SGHTA and CDR2 FQGTGA. CDR3 size: 15 residues. The CDR3, as DNA: TGTGCCAGCAGCCGCCGGGCCTCGAACACCGGGGAGCTGTTTTTT. Residues: CASSRRASNTGELFF.

This clonotype has a handful of counts. This rearrangement joins TRBV20-1 to TRBJ2-2, with 8 bases lining up with TRBD2. Germline CDR1 DFQATT, CDR2 SNEGSKA (reference sequence). The CDR3 loop spans 13 amino acids. V shed 7 bases, J shed 4 bases, and the junction held 5 bases outside the gene matches. This CDR3 is CSVGLAGTGELFF. CDR3 bases: TGCAGTGTTGGACTAGCCGGCACCGGGGAGCTGTTTTTT.

This clonotype was recorded many times. This sequence joins TRBV20-1 and TRBJ2-7, with TRBD1 matching over 8 bases. Germline lookup yields CDR1 DFQATT and CDR2 SNEGSKA (reference sequence). Trimming cost V 3 bases and J 6 bases; bases outside gene matches: 4. The length of the CDR3 is 12 residues. Here the CDR3 reads CSASPTGVEQYV. CDR3 DNA sequence: TGCAGTGCTAGCCCGACAGGGGTCGAGCAGTACGTC.

Only a few counts were recorded for this clonotype. CDR3 coding DNA: TGCGCCAGCAGCTTGGATGGGGCTGCCAGGGGTGGCTATGGCTACACCTTC. It codes for CASSLDGAARGGYGYTF. The chain recombines TRBV5-1 with TRBJ1-2; D is possibly TRBD1 (6 bases). V lost 0 bases and J lost 4, with 19 bases in between. Germline CDR1 is SGHRS and CDR2 is YFSETQ. This CDR3 has 17 residues.

This clonotype was observed at least ten times. This sequence joins TRBV12-5 and TRBJ2-1, with 7 positions matching TRBD1. Trimming cost V 4 bases and J 7 bases; bases outside gene matches: 1. Germline values: CDR1 LGHNT, CDR2 FRNRAP. The CDR3 length is 12 residues. The CDR3 reads CASGWTGNEQFF. CDR3 coding DNA: TGTGCTAGTGGTTGGACAGGAAATGAGCAGTTCTTC. Together with reference TRBV12-5 and TRBJ2-1, the CDR3 gives the full variable domain: DARVTQTPRHKVTEMGQEVTMRCQPILGHNTVFWYRQTMMQGLELLAYFRNRAPLDDSGMPKDRFSAEMPDATLATLKIQPSEPRDSAVYFCASGWTGNEQFFGPGTRLTVL.

This clonotype was counted many times. The V gene is TRBV6-5, the J gene TRBJ1-1; possible D gene TRBD1, 5 bases. The CDR3 extends over 12 amino acids. In germline, CDR1 is MNHEY, CDR2 SVGAGI. The V and J ends lost 2 bases and 4 bases respectively, with 5 bases between them. CDR3 DNA sequence: TGTGCCAGCAGTTACGGGGCCACTGAAGCTTTCTTT. As protein: CASSYGATEAFF.

The chain combines TRBV12-3 or TRBV12-4 with TRBJ2-3; TRBD1 is a possible D gene (7 bases). The CDR3 contains 10 residues. The germline V and J ends were trimmed by 10 bases and 8 bases, with 10 bases remaining between them. The DNA of the CDR3 is TGTGCCACCCAGGGGGGTACGCAGTATTTT. Translation: CATQGGTQYF.

This clonotype occurred many times. This chain links TRBV29-1 with TRBJ2-5, with 8 nucleotides matching TRBD2. This CDR3 contains 14 residues. Germline V lookup: CDR1 SQVTM, CDR2 ANQGSEA. Trimming removed 6 bases from V and 2 bases from J; junction bases left unmatched: 8. The CDR3 nucleotides read TGCAGCGTCCACGGGAGGGTTCGTCAAGAGACCCAGTACTTC. Translating gives CSVHGRVRQETQYF.

This clonotype has at least ten counts. The chain uses TRBV29-1 and TRBJ2-3; D remains unclear. Trimming took 4 bases from V and 0 from J, leaving 2 bases between them. The germline gives CDR1 SQVTM, CDR2 ANQGSEA. The CDR3 contains 11 residues. The CDR3 reads CSVASTDTQYF. Here the CDR3 DNA reads TGCAGCGTTGCCAGCACAGATACGCAGTATTTT.

This clonotype appeared a few times. The CDR3 region has the DNA TGTGCCAGCAGTCATCAGGGAGCGACAGATACGCAGTATTTT. This encodes CASSHQGATDTQYF. This chain joins TRBV12-3 or TRBV12-4 and TRBJ2-3; D may correspond to TRBD1 or TRBD2 (5 bases each). With 5 bases removed from V and 3 bases from J, the gap between germline ends came to 12 bases. The CDR3 consists of 14 residues.